The present T cell receptor beta chain was sequenced within a study of shared clonotypes between healthy human individuals (dated by TCRdb to the early 2020s). Regarding the research as a whole: A couple of women and a few men aged 18 to 49 years were included in the cohort. Blood TCR repertoires of roughly 5 healthy adults were deeply sequenced to estimate repertoire size and the extent of clonotype sharing between individuals. Different laboratories and diverse techniques were used to prepare libraries and sequence TCR repertoires, to increase sequencing depth and limit assay-specific biases. Each donor's leukapheresis produced roughly between roughly 0.85 and 9.5 billion PBMCs. The investigation overall reported the following: Only blood was sampled, and tissue TCR repertoires likely differ from those in blood. Pairwise subsampling led to the expectation that sequencing depth would affect the degree of clonotype sharing among donors. Because the study included a small number of donors, the genetic and exposure-history diversity represented was limited.

Worth noting for this clone: It has no known antigen specificity. A much larger clone differs by one base, so this may be a read error. The same CDR3 also results from other DNA sequences found in this sample.

Using the deep immunoSEQ assay, multiplex PCR amplified TCR CDR3 regions from genomic DNA. Genomic DNA extracted from each cell subset was distributed evenly over all wells of several immunoSEQ 96-well plates, and each plate served as one replicate. For unsorted PBMC, about 300 ng of genomic DNA, equivalent to tens of thousands of T cell genomes, went into each replicate PCR. Ten immunoSEQ deep assay plates were used to sequence unsorted PBMC genomic DNA. Purified libraries were quantified with a Qubit 3.0 fluorometer, sized on a Bioanalyzer 2100, and re-quantified with the KAPA Library Quantification kit. Every immunoSEQ 96-well plate was sequenced on a separate single-read 150-cycle Illumina NextSeq 550 flow cell. The paper's processing steps were these. Because only junctional sequences without quality scores were contained in the immunoSEQ output, filtering matching that applied to full-length reads could not be performed. Sequences were annotated with PyIR, a Python wrapper for IgBLAST v1.9, and V/J genes and CDR3 were assigned using IMGT germline references. Reads with weak V/J assignments (E-value above 1e-6), missing CDR3, stop codons, out-of-frame junctions, or ambiguous translated residues were removed. V3J clonotypes were defined by identical inferred V gene, J gene, and CDR3 amino acid sequence. Percentage overlap between repertoires was calculated by dividing the number of shared unique clonotypes by the size of the smaller repertoire. Richness of each repertoire was evaluated using RTK rarefaction, the Chao1 estimator, and Recon v2.1 estimates of unobserved clonotypes. TCRdb carries this immuneACCESS record with in-frame sequences only. Its versions omit some clonotypes, under half of them owing to an unresolved V gene in the studies checked, with the rest unexplained. The V and J calls and the clone size are those of that table, but D and trimming were determined from the DNA. The sample records hundreds of thousands of clones, around 76% of which are singletons. Around 13% of the sample comes from the top ten.

Donors were healthy HIV-negative adults with no recently reported acute infections or vaccinations. Every donor was a Caucasian adult residing in Nashville, Tennessee, USA. In the unsorted samples, approximately 82 million PBMCs were counted, and genomic DNA was extracted using the QIAamp DNA Blood Mini kit. Blood was obtained by leukapheresis, after which PBMCs were separated by Ficoll-Histopaque density gradient centrifugation and cryopreserved in liquid nitrogen vapor phase. Compared with germline, V lacks 4 bases and J lacks 6 bases; bases without a gene match: 5. The CDR3, from cysteine to phenylalanine, totals 13 residues. CDR3 DNA is the only sequence kept; it has 39 bases, read in frame from the first base. The germline V gene (reference sequence) gives CDR1 as GTSNPN and CDR2 as SVGIG.

The V and J segments used are TRBV30 and TRBJ2-7, and 11 bases in between align with TRBD2. Specimen: PBMCs. This receptor was identified in a woman in her thirties or forties in good health. Some clones in this sample may be carry-over from other donors' samples. The DNA sequence is as follows: TGTGCCTGGATGCCTCTAGCGGGGGGCGAGCAGTACTTC. Protein translation: CAWMPLAGGEQYF.